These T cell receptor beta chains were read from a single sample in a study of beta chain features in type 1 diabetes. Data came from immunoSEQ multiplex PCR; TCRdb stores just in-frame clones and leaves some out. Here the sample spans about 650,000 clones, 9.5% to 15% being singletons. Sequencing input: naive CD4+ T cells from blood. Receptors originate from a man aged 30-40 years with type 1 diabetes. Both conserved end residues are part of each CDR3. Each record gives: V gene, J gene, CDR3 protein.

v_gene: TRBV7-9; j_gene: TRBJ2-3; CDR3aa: CASSLLADTQYF
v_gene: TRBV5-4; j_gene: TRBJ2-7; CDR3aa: CASSSTRGEQYF
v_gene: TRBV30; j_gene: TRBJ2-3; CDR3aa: CAWSVIAGEGPDTQYF
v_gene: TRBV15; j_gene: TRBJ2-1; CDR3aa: CATSGQFYNEQFF
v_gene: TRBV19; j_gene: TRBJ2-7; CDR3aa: CASSSDRTGRDEQYF
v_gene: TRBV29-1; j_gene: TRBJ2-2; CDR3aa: CSGRSAGELFF
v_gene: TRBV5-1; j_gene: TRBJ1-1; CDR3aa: CASSLGGGRAEAFF
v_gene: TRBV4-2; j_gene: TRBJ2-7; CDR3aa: CASSQDGLYEQYF
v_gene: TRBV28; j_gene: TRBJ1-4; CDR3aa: CASSLGLPQETLF
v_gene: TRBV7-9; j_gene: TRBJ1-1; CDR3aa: CASSLVSMTEAFF
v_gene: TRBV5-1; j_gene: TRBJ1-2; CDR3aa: CASSLEGQGNGYTF
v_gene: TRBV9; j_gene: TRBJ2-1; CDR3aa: CASSTRQGPFYEQFF
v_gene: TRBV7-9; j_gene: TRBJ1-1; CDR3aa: CASSLDPVMNTEAFF
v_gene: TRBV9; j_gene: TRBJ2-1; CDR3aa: CASSVSGTGGNEQFF
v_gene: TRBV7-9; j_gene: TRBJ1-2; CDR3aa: CASSNSLGGYTF
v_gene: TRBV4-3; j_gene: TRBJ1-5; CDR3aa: CASSQGGGDQPQHF
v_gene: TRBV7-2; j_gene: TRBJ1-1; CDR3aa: CASSLGTMNTEAFF
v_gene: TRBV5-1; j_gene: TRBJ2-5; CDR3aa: CASSLGLVGETQYF
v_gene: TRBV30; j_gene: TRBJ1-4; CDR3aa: CAWAPGQGVTNEKLFF
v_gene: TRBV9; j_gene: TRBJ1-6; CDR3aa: CASSTRTDGNSPLHF
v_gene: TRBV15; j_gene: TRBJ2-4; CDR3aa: CATSRETNIQYF
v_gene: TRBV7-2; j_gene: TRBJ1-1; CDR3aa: CASSYDRDSEAFF
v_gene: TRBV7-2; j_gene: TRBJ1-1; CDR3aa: CASSLSNLNTEAFF
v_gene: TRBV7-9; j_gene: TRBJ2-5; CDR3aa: CASSQLTGLETQYF
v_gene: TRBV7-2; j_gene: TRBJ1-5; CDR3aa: CASSLLGGDQPQHF
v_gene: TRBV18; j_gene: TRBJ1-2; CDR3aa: CASSPPGVRPLGYTF
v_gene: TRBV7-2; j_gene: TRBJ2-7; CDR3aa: CACNPNRDHEQYF
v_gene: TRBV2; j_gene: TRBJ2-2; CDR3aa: CASSPDAGAGTGELFF
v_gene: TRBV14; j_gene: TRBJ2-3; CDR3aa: CASSPTSGGDTDTQYF
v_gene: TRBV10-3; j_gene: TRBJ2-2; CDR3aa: CAIRDGSNTGELFF
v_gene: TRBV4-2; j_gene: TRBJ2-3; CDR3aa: CASSLDGLDGDTQYF
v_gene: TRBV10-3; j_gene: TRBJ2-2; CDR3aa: CAISQIPTGGTGELFF
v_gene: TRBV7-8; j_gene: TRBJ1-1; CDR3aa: CASSLYDTEAFF
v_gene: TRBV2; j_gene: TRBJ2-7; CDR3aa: CASGRDSYEQYF
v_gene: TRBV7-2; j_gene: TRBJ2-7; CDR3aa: CATRDFPSYEQYF
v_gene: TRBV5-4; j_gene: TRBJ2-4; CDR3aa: CASSPGGTGLAKNIQYF
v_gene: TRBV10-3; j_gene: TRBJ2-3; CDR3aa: CAISESQGRGSPDTQYF
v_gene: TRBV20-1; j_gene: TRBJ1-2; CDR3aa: CSAKIEDGYTF